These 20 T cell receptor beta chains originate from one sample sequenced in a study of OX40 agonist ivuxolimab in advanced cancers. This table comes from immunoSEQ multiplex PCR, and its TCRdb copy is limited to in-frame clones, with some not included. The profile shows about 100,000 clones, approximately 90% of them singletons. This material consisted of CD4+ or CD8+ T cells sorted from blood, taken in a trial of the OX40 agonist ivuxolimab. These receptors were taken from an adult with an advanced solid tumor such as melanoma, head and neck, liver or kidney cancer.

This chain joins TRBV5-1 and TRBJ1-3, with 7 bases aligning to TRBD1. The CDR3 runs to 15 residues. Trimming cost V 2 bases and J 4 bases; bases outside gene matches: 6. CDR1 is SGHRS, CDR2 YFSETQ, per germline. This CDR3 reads CASSFDRAGGNTIYF. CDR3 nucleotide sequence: TGCGCCAGCAGCTTCGACAGGGCAGGGGGAAACACCATATATTTT.

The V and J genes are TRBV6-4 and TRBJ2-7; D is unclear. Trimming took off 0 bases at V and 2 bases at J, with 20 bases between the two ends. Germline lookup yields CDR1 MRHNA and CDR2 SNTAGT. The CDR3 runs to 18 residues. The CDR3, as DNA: TGTGCCAGCAGTGACTCGATGGTCTCAGGTTTAAGCACCTACGAGCAGTACTTC. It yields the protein CASSDSMVSGLSTYEQYF.

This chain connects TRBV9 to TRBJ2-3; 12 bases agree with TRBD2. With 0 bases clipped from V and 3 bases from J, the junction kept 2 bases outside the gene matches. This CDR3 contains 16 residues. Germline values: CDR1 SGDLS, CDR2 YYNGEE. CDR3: CASSVGTSGVTDTQYF. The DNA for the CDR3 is TGTGCCAGCAGCGTAGGGACTAGCGGGGTTACAGATACGCAGTATTTT. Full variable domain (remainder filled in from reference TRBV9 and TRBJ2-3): DSGVTQTPKHLITATGQRVTLRCSPRSGDLSVYWYQQSLDQGLQFLIQYYNGEERAKGNILERFSAQQFPDLHSELNLSSLELGDSALYFCASSVGTSGVTDTQYFGPGTRLTVL.

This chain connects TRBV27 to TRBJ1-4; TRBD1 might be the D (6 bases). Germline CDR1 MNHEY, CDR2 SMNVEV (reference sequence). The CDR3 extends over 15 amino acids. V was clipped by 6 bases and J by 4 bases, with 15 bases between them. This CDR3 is CASSRRQEYNEKLFF. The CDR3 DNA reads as TGTGCCAGCAGCAGAAGACAGGAGTATAATGAAAAACTGTTTTTT.

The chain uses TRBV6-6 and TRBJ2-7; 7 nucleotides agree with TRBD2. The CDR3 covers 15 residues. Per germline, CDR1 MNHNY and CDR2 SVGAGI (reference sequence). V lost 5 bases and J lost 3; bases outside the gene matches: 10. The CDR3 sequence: CASSPHSGGIYEQYF. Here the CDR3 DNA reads TGTGCCAGCAGTCCTCATTCCGGGGGGATCTACGAGCAGTACTTC.

DNA for the CDR3: TGTGCCAGCAGTGGGGAACCTAGCGGGAGGAAGGTAAACATTCAGTACTTC. Amino acid sequence: CASSGEPSGRKVNIQYF. The rearrangement uses TRBV27 and TRBJ2-4; 11 bases line up with TRBD2. In germline, CDR1 is MNHEY, CDR2 SMNVEV (reference sequence). The CDR3 sequence is 17 residues long. The ends lost 5 bases at V and 6 bases at J; junction bases unmatched: 12.

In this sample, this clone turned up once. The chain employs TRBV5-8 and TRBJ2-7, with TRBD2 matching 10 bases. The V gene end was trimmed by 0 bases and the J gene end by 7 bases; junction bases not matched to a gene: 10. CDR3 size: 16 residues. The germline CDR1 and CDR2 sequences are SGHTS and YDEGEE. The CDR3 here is CASSLEGRLAGEEQYF. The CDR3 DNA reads TGTGCCAGCAGCTTGGAGGGGCGGCTAGCGGGAGAAGAGCAGTACTTC.

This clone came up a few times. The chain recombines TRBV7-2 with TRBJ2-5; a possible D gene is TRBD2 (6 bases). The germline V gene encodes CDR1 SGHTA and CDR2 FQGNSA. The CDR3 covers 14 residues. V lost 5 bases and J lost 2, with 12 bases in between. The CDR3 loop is CASSSRSGQETQYF. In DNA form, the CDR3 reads TGTGCCAGCAGCAGTCGTAGCGGACAAGAGACCCAGTACTTC.

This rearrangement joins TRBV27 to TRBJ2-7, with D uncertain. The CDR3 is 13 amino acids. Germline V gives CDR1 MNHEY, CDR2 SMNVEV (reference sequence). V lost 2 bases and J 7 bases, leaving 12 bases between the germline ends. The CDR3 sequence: CASSLLGRGEQYF. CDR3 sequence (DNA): TGTGCCAGCAGTTTACTTGGCCGAGGAGAGCAGTACTTC.

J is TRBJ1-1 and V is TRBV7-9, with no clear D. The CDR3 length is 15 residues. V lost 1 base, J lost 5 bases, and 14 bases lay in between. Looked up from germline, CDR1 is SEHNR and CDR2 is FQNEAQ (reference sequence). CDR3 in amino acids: CASSLEGRMVTEAFF. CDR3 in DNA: TGTGCCAGCAGCTTAGAAGGACGGATGGTGACTGAAGCTTTCTTT.

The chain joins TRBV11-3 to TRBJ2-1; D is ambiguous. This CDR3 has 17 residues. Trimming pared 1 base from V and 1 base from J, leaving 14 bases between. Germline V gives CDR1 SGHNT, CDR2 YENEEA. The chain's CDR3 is CASSLGLKGRSYNEQFF. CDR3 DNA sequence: TGTGCCAGCAGCTTAGGACTCAAGGGAAGATCCTACAATGAGCAGTTCTTC.

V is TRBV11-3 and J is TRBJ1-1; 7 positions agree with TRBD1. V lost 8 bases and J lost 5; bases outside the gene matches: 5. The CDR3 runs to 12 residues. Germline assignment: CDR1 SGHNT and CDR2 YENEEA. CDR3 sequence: CASQGVNTEAFF. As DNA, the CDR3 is TGTGCCAGCCAGGGGGTAAATACTGAAGCTTTCTTT.

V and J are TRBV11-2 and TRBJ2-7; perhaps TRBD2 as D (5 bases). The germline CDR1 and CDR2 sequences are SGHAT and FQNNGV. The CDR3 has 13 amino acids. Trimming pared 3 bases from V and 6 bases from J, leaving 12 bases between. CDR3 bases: TGTGCCAGCAGCTTCGACTACGCGGCCGAGCAGTACTTC. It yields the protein CASSFDYAAEQYF.

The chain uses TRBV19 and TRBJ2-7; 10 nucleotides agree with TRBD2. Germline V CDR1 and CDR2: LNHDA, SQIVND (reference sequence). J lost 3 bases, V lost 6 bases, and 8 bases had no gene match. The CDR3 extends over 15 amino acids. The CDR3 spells CASRLSSGSLYEQYF. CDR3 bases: TGTGCCAGTAGGCTCTCTAGCGGGAGCCTCTACGAGCAGTACTTC.

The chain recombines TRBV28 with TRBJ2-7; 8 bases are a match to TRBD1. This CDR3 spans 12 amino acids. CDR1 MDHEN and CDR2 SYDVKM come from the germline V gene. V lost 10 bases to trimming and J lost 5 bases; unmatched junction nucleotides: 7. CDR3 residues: CATNDRGHEQYF. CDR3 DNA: TGTGCCACAAACGACAGGGGCCACGAGCAGTACTTC. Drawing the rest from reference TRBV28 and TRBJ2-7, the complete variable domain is DVKVTQSSRYLVKRTGEKVFLECVQDMDHENMFWYRQDPGLGLRLIYFSYDVKMKEKGDIPEGYSVSREKKERFSLILESASTNQTSMYLCATNDRGHEQYFGPGTRLTVT.

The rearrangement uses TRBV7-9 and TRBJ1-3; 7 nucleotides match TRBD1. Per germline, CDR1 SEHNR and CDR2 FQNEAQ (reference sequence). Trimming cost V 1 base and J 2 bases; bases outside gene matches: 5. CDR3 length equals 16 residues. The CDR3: CASSLDRGIAGNTIYF. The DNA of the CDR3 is TGTGCCAGCAGCTTAGACAGGGGAATAGCTGGAAACACCATATATTTT. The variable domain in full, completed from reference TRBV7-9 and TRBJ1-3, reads DTGVSQNPRHKITKRGQNVTFRCDPISEHNRLYWYRQTLGQGPEFLTYFQNEAQLEKSRLLSDRFSAERPKGSFSTLEIQRTEQGDSAMYLCASSLDRGIAGNTIYFGEGSWLTVV.

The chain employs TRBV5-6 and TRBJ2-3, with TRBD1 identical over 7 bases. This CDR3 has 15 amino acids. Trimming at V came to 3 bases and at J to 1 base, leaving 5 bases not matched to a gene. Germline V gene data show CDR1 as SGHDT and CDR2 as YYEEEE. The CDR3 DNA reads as TGTGCCAGCAGCTGGCGGACAGGAGGCACAGATACGCAGTATTTT. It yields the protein CASSWRTGGTDTQYF.

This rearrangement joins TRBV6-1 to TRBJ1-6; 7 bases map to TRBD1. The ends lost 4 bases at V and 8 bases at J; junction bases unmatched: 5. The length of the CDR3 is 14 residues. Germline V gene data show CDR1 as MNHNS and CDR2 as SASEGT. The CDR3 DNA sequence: TGTGCCAGCAGTGGGATTACAGGGGATTCACCCCTCCACTTT. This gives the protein CASSGITGDSPLHF.

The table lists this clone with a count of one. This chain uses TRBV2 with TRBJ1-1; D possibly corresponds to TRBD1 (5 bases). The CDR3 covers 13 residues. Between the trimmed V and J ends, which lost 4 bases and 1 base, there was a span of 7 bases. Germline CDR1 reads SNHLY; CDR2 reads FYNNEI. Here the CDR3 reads CASSGQPNTEAFF. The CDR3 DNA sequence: TGTGCCAGCAGTGGACAGCCGAACACTGAAGCTTTCTTT. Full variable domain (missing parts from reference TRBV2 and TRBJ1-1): EPEVTQTPSHQVTQMGQEVILRCVPISNHLYFYWYRQILGQKVEFLVSFYNNEISEKSEIFDDQFSVERPDGSNFTLKIRSTKLEDSAMYFCASSGQPNTEAFFGQGTRLTVV.

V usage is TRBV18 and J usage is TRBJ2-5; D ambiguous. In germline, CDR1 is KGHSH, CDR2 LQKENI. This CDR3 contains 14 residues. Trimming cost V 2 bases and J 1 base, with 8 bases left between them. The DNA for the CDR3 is TGTGCCAGCTCACCATTTGCGGTCCAAGAGACCCAGTACTTC. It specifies CASSPFAVQETQYF.